The clone carrying this T cell receptor (beta chain) was seen ten or more times. TCRdb reanalysed the PCR reads using MiXCR and keeps one entry per CDR3 protein. This sample has more than 450,000 distinct CDR3 sequences, with 25% found just once. This record belongs to a study of molecular identifiers for immune sequencing clone quantification. CDR1 and CDR2 (germline): MGHRA, YSYEKL. The V end was cut by 0 bases, the J end by 2 bases, with 9 bases between. CDR3 size: 15 residues. The chain carries TRBV4-1 and TRBJ2-3, with TRBD2 as a possible D gene (5 bases). Sequencing was carried out using naive CD8+ T cells from blood, with Jurkat cell RNA spiked in. The subset denotes: FACS-sorted CD8+CD4-CCR7+CD45RA+ naive T cells. The TCR was taken from a human donor in good health. Some libraries in this study had Jurkat cell RNA spiked in. The CDR3 region has the DNA TGCGCCAGCAGCCAAGAGGCGAGGGTCACAGATACGCAGTATTTT. It yields the protein CASSQEARVTDTQYF.